This TCR beta chain was identified in a study of blood T cell repertoires in COVID-19. In the study overall: COVID-19 samples collected from the United States, Italy and Spain covered acute and convalescent phases.

Assay: immunoSEQ multiplex PCR; the TCRdb copy retains only in-frame clones and omits some. The table records about 120,000 clones, 81% of them present only once. This clonotype was obtained from a man aged 25-45 years with COVID-19, enrolled during active disease. The specimen was peripheral blood.

The CDR3 sequence: CASSQEYFGDSPLHF. CDR3 coding DNA: TGTGCCAGCAGCCAAGAGTACTTCGGAGATTCACCCCTCCACTTT. This chain uses TRBV14 with TRBJ1-6; unclear D gene. Germline values: CDR1 SGHDN, CDR2 FVKESK. V was trimmed by 0 bases and J by 8 bases, leaving 11 bases between them. The CDR3 runs to 15 residues.